The 32 T cell receptor beta chains in this list originate from one sample, sequenced in a study of cytotoxic CD8 clonotypes in ibrutinib-treated CLL. The data were produced by immunoSEQ multiplex PCR, yet TCRdb's version contains in-frame clones alone and is incomplete. Of approximately 47,000 clones listed, about three fifths are singletons. The specimen comprised PBMCs, sampled after 24 months of ibrutinib treatment. These receptors were taken from a human donor with chronic lymphocytic leukemia.

This clone was counted only a few times. This chain connects TRBV2 to TRBJ1-2, with TRBD1 matching over 10 bases. V was pared by 8 bases and J by 2 bases, with 2 bases of the junction left unmatched. The CDR3 consists of 13 residues. The germline gives CDR1 SNHLY, CDR2 FYNNEI. CDR3 sequence (DNA): TGTGCCAGCGGGGGACAGGGGAACTATGGCTACACCTTC. Residues: CASGGQGNYGYTF.

The V call is TRBV29-1, the J call TRBJ1-1; no clear D gene. There are 12 residues in the CDR3. The V and J ends lost 5 bases and 0 bases respectively, with 7 bases between them. The germline gives CDR1 SQVTM, CDR2 ANQGSEA. CDR3 nucleotides: TGCAGCGTTCGCACGGTGAACACTGAAGCTTTCTTT. Amino acids: CSVRTVNTEAFF. The full variable domain, with the rest looked up from reference TRBV29-1 and TRBJ1-1, is SAVISQKPSRDICQRGTSLTIQCQVDSQVTMMFWYRQQPGQSLTLIATANQGSEATYESGFVIDKFPISRPNLTFSTLTVSNMSPEDSSIYLCSVRTVNTEAFFGQGTRLTVV.

This chain links TRBV10-2 with TRBJ1-5; D is perhaps TRBD1 (6 bases). Trimming stripped 0 bases from V and 1 base from J, with 7 bases between. Germline loops: CDR1 WSHSY, CDR2 SAAADI. This CDR3 comprises 15 residues. Written as DNA, the CDR3 is TGCGCCAGCAGTGAGTCAGGGGGAAGCAATCAGCCCCAGCATTTT. Residues: CASSESGGSNQPQHF.

The chain is built from TRBV19 and TRBJ2-7; no definite D call. The CDR3 covers 12 residues. Trimming took off 8 bases at V and 2 bases at J, with 10 bases between the two ends. Germline V gives CDR1 LNHDA, CDR2 SQIVND (reference sequence). The DNA of the CDR3 is TGTGCCAGTGAGGCAGACACCTACGAGCAGTACTTC. Translation: CASEADTYEQYF.

This rearrangement joins TRBV27 to TRBJ1-2, with D perhaps matching TRBD1 (5 bases). This CDR3 spans 20 amino acids. Trimming cost V 0 bases and J 2 bases, with 25 bases left between them. Germline lookup yields CDR1 MNHEY and CDR2 SMNVEV (reference sequence). The CDR3 loop is CASSLSPLGTVILGNYGYTF. CDR3 sequence (DNA): TGTGCCAGCAGTTTATCCCCTTTGGGGACTGTGATCCTCGGAAACTATGGCTACACCTTC.

The rearrangement uses TRBV5-1 and TRBJ1-4; D remains ambiguous. Between the trimmed V and J ends, which lost 4 bases and 6 bases, there was a span of 16 bases. This CDR3 has 15 residues. Germline assignment: CDR1 SGHRS and CDR2 YFSETQ. The CDR3 DNA reads as TGCGCCAGCAGCCCGGAAGGGTCGTCAGATGAAAAACTGTTTTTT. Translating it yields CASSPEGSSDEKLFF.

This clone was counted only a few times. This chain connects TRBV6-4 to TRBJ1-6; 7 bases map to TRBD1. This CDR3 comprises 13 residues. Germline V lookup: CDR1 MRHNA, CDR2 SNTAGT. With 9 bases clipped from V and 8 bases from J, the junction kept 7 bases outside the gene matches. The CDR3 loop reads CASQQGKDSPLHF. The CDR3, as DNA: TGTGCCAGTCAACAGGGGAAGGATTCACCCCTCCACTTT.

This clone was seen a few times. The CDR3 DNA follows: TGTGCCAGCAGCTTAAGGGGACCGGACAGAAATCAGCCCCAGCATTTT. Encoded protein: CASSLRGPDRNQPQHF. This sequence joins TRBV7-2 and TRBJ1-5, with D possibly being TRBD1 (6 bases). There are 16 residues in the CDR3. V lost 2 bases and J lost 4, with 15 bases in between. CDR1 is SGHTA, CDR2 FQGNSA, per germline.

V is TRBV5-1 and J is TRBJ2-1, with D possibly being TRBD1 or TRBD2 (5 bases each). Germline-derived CDR1 and CDR2 are SGHRS and YFSETQ. CDR3 length: 16 amino acids. With 0 bases removed from V and 2 bases from J, the gap between germline ends came to 12 bases. CDR3 sequence reads: CASSLVTGPTYNEQFF. CDR3 nucleotide sequence: TGCGCCAGCAGCTTGGTCACGGGACCCACCTACAATGAGCAGTTCTTC.

This clone was seen only once. V gene TRBV7-9 combines with J gene TRBJ2-5; no clear D gene. The CDR3 has 12 amino acids. With 5 bases removed from V and 5 bases from J, the gap between germline ends came to 9 bases. The germline V gene has CDR1 SEHNR and CDR2 FQNEAQ (reference sequence). This CDR3 reads CASSLQGETQYF. In DNA form, the CDR3 reads TGTGCCAGCAGCCTCCAAGGGGAGACCCAGTACTTC.

The chain uses TRBV29-1 and TRBJ2-5; the D call may be TRBD1 or TRBD2 (5 bases each). The V gene lost 1 base and the J gene lost 5 bases, with 20 bases spanning the gap. The CDR3 is 16 residues long. Germline CDR1 is SQVTM and CDR2 is ANQGSEA. The CDR3 DNA reads as TGCAGCGTTGAAGGGGGACCGGCTTTTCGAGGGGAGACCCAGTACTTC. Encoded protein: CSVEGGPAFRGETQYF.

This clone came up a few times. The chain recombines TRBV7-8 with TRBJ1-1; 8 bases map to TRBD1. V gave up 5 bases and J gave up 6 bases; unmatched junction bases: 5. Germline CDR1 and CDR2: SGHVS and FQNEAQ. The CDR3 covers 13 residues. This CDR3 reads CASSLTGGAEAFF. For the CDR3, the DNA is TGTGCCAGCAGCCTAACAGGGGGTGCTGAAGCTTTCTTT.

The chain combines TRBV5-8 with TRBJ1-1; D is perhaps TRBD1 (5 bases). This CDR3 is built from 14 residues. V lost 5 bases to trimming and J lost 6 bases, with 17 bases between them. The germline V gene has CDR1 SGHTS and CDR2 YDEGEE. The CDR3 bases are TGTGCCAGCAGTCCCCCAGGGCGAAGCGCTGAAGCTTTCTTT. Residues: CASSPPGRSAEAFF.

This sequence joins TRBV7-9 and TRBJ2-5, with TRBD2 matching 10 bases. This CDR3 comprises 13 residues. The V gene's germline CDR1 is SEHNR and CDR2 FQNEAQ (reference sequence). The junction had 4 bases not matched to a gene; V was cut back by 1 base and J by 11 bases. The CDR3 region is CASSLEASGRQYF. The CDR3, as DNA: TGTGCCAGCAGCTTAGAGGCTAGCGGGAGACAGTACTTC.

This clone showed up just a few times. This chain uses TRBV4-1 with TRBJ2-5, with 8 nucleotides matching TRBD1. This CDR3 has 14 residues. Trimming took 3 bases from V and 7 from J; bases not matched to a gene: 7. Germline V gene sequence: CDR1 MGHRA, CDR2 YSYEKL. The CDR3 region has the DNA TGCGCCAGCAGCCACCCGGACAGGGCATGGACCCAGTACTTC. As protein: CASSHPDRAWTQYF.

The chain joins TRBV9 to TRBJ2-3, with a weak D call TRBD2 (6 bases). V was pared by 2 bases and J by 0 bases, with 10 bases between. CDR3 size: 15 residues. The V gene's germline CDR1 is SGDLS and CDR2 YYNGEE. Written as DNA, the CDR3 is TGTGCCAGCAGCGTTAGCGGTTCTAGCACAGATACGCAGTATTTT. It codes for CASSVSGSSTDTQYF.

The genes are TRBV11-3 and TRBJ1-3; 7 nucleotides match TRBD1. CDR3 length: 18 amino acids. V trimming: 0 bases; J trimming: 1 base; junction bases outside the gene matches: 9. CDR1 and CDR2 from the germline V gene are SGHNT and YENEEA. This CDR3 is CASSLDPPAGGSGNTIYF. CDR3 bases: TGTGCCAGCAGCTTAGATCCCCCGGCAGGGGGTTCTGGAAACACCATATATTTT.

This clone was counted between two and nine times. V usage is TRBV6-5 and J usage is TRBJ2-7, with D possibly TRBD2 on 6 matching bases. Trimming stripped 0 bases from V and 0 bases from J, with 12 bases between. CDR3 length: 16 amino acids. In germline, CDR1 is MNHEY, CDR2 SVGAGI. The CDR3 protein is CASSYSGGFSSYEQYF. DNA of the CDR3: TGTGCCAGCAGTTACTCGGGGGGATTTAGCTCCTACGAGCAGTACTTC.

This clone is judged medium-sized (0.01 to 0.1%). The gene calls are TRBV5-1 and TRBJ1-6; maybe TRBD1 (5 bases). Germline V gene lookup returns CDR1 SGHRS and CDR2 YFSETQ. Trimming took 5 bases from V and 6 from J, leaving 12 bases between them. The CDR3 runs 14 residues. CDR3 in amino acids: CASSLQQGNSPLHF. In DNA, the CDR3 is TGCGCCAGCAGTCTGCAGCAGGGTAATTCACCCCTCCACTTT.

This chain joins TRBV11-3 and TRBJ2-3; D uncertain. The CDR3 has 16 residues. The germline V gene has CDR1 SGHNT and CDR2 YENEEA. With 0 bases removed from V and 0 bases from J, the gap between germline ends came to 10 bases. CDR3 amino acids: CASSLDSGPSTDTQYF. The DNA for the CDR3 is TGTGCCAGCAGCTTAGATTCCGGACCGAGCACAGATACGCAGTATTTT.

There are many counts of this clone. The J gene is TRBJ1-6, the V gene TRBV25-1; D is possibly TRBD1 (6 bases). The CDR3 length is 15 residues. Germline loops: CDR1 MGHDK, CDR2 SYGVNS. Trimming stripped 4 bases from V and 7 bases from J, with 14 bases between. CDR3 in DNA: TGTGCCAGCAGTGGATCCGGGACACTCAATTCACCCCTCCACTTT. Translating it yields CASSGSGTLNSPLHF.

V usage is TRBV5-1 and J usage is TRBJ2-7; TRBD2 is a possible D gene (6 bases). Trimming removed 4 bases at V and 7 bases at J, with 21 bases between. The CDR3 loop spans 15 amino acids. CDR1 is SGHRS and CDR2 is YFSETQ in the germline V gene. The CDR3 is CASSIAGTAREEQYF. Written as DNA, the CDR3 is TGCGCCAGCAGCATAGCCGGGACGGCACGGGAGGAGCAGTACTTC.

This clone has a handful of counts. The gene calls are TRBV15 and TRBJ1-2; D remains unclear. CDR1 and CDR2 from the germline V gene are LNHNV and YYDKDF (reference sequence). V gave up 6 bases and J gave up 5 bases, with 19 bases separating them. This CDR3 spans 15 amino acids. The CDR3 DNA reads TGTGCCACCAGGTGGAGCGAGGGCAGCGAATATGGCTACACCTTC. Protein sequence: CATRWSEGSEYGYTF.

This chain connects TRBV27 to TRBJ1-6, with 8 bases aligning to TRBD1. The CDR3 runs 18 residues. V lost 3 bases to trimming and J lost 0 bases; unmatched junction nucleotides: 7. Germline CDR1 MNHEY, CDR2 SMNVEV (reference sequence). The CDR3 region has the DNA TGTGCCAGCAGTTTGGTAGGGACAGGAAGCTCCTATAATTCACCCCTCCACTTT. Its translation: CASSLVGTGSSYNSPLHF.

This chain connects TRBV5-1 to TRBJ2-7, with D perhaps TRBD1 (6 bases). V shed 5 bases and J shed 0 bases, with 18 bases lying between them. This CDR3 has 16 residues. Germline lookup yields CDR1 SGHRS and CDR2 YFSETQ. The CDR3 bases are TGCGCCAGCAGTGATGTAGGGGGTCTCCCCTCCTACGAGCAGTACTTC. Protein sequence: CASSDVGGLPSYEQYF.

This chain links TRBV6-5 with TRBJ2-3, with a possible D match to TRBD2 (5 bases). CDR1 and CDR2 from the germline V gene are MNHEY and SVGAGI. The V end lost 7 bases, the J end lost 0 bases, and 11 bases lay between the germline ends. This CDR3 is 14 amino acids long. CDR3 in amino acids: CASTTGSSTDTQYF. CDR3 coding DNA: TGTGCCAGCACCACGGGGTCTAGCACAGATACGCAGTATTTT.

This clone was detected many times. This chain's CDR3 is CASSPRGEYGYTF. The CDR3 DNA follows: TGTGCCAGCAGCCCCAGGGGAGAGTATGGCTACACCTTC. This chain links TRBV5-6 with TRBJ1-2, with D perhaps matching TRBD1 (6 bases). With 4 bases removed from V and 5 bases from J, the gap between germline ends came to 12 bases. CDR1 is SGHDT, CDR2 YYEEEE, per germline. The CDR3 runs 13 residues.

The chain joins TRBV2 to TRBJ1-2; possibly TRBD1 for D (5 bases). The CDR3 consists of 13 residues. Trimming removed 7 bases at V and 4 bases at J, with 13 bases between. In germline, CDR1 is SNHLY, CDR2 FYNNEI. Here the CDR3 reads CASTLGGSYGYTF. CDR3 nucleotides: TGTGCCAGCACTTTGGGGGGGTCCTATGGCTACACCTTC.

The chain recombines TRBV19 with TRBJ1-5, with D uncertain. V was shortened by 0 bases and J by 6 bases, with 12 bases between the two germline ends. From germline, CDR1 is LNHDA and CDR2 SQIVND (reference sequence). The CDR3 is made up of 15 amino acids. The CDR3 loop reads CASSIEAGSGQPQHF. CDR3 DNA: TGTGCCAGTAGTATAGAAGCAGGCTCCGGTCAGCCCCAGCATTTT.

The chain combines TRBV25-1 with TRBJ1-4; D call uncertain. V was pared by 0 bases and J by 5 bases, with 13 bases between. The CDR3 is made up of 16 amino acids. The germline CDR1 and CDR2 sequences are MGHDK and SYGVNS. CDR3 in amino acids: CASSEYPGNFNEKLFF. The CDR3 DNA reads as TGTGCCAGCAGTGAATATCCGGGGAATTTCAATGAAAAACTGTTTTTT.

This clone was counted a few times. One junction end does not reproduce the germline sequence, and a read error may be involved. The gene calls are TRBV4-1 and TRBJ1-3, with D maybe TRBD1 (5 bases). The CDR3 runs 16 residues. Germline V gives CDR1 MGHRA, CDR2 YSYEKL. As DNA, the CDR3 is TGTGCCAGCAGCCAAGAACAGACAGCCACAGGAAACACCATATATTTT. Translated: CASSQEQTATGNTIYF.

This chain uses TRBV25-1 with TRBJ2-3, with D possibly being TRBD1 (5 bases). Germline values: CDR1 MGHDK, CDR2 SYGVNS. Trimming cost V 1 base and J 0 bases, with 14 bases left between them. The CDR3 totals 17 residues. In nucleotides, the CDR3 is TGTGCCAGCAGTGAATTCCGATGGACACAGAGCACAGATACGCAGTATTTT. This gives the protein CASSEFRWTQSTDTQYF.